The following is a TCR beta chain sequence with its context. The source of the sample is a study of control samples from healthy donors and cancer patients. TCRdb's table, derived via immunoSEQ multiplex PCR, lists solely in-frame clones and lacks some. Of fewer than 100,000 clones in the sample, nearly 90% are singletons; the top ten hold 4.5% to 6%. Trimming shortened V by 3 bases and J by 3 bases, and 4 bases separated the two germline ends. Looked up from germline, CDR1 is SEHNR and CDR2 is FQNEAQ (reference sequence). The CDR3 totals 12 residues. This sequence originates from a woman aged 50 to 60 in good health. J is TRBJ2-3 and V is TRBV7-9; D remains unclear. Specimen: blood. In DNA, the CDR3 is TGTGCCAGCAGCTTTAAGACAGATACGCAGTATTTT. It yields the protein CASSFKTDTQYF.